This TCR beta chain derives from a study of OX40 agonist ivuxolimab in advanced cancers. The overall study: Partial responses were seen in three patients, one with hepatocellular carcinoma and two with cutaneous melanoma. General study findings and limits: Patients with a partial response at 0.1-3.0 mg/kg had among the lowest clonal expansion. In CD8+ T cells, expanded clones were on average more numerous than in CD4+.

In regard to this clone: What it binds is not known.

Sampling of blood occurred at baseline, cycle 4 day 1, and cycle 7 day 1. This table comes from immunoSEQ multiplex PCR, and its TCRdb copy is limited to in-frame clones, with some not included. This table has 3,300 or so clones, about 73% appearing once. The CDR3 runs 15 residues. V was clipped by 3 bases and J by 8 bases; unmatched bases: 10. Germline V lookup: CDR1 LNHDA, CDR2 SQIVND (reference sequence). The material sequenced was CD4+ or CD8+ T cells sorted from blood, taken in a trial of the OX40 agonist ivuxolimab. The clonotype comes from an adult with an advanced solid tumor such as melanoma, head and neck, liver or kidney cancer. The chain is built from TRBV19 and TRBJ2-1; 7 bases are a match to TRBD1. In DNA, the CDR3 is TGTGCCAGTAGTATTGGACAGGCAGCCTTCGATGAGCAGTTCTTC. Translating gives CASSIGQAAFDEQFF.